Following are 31 T cell receptor beta chains from one sample sequenced in a study of shared clonotypes between healthy human individuals. Repertoires were generated with immunoSEQ multiplex PCR, while TCRdb's copy carries only in-frame clones and drops some. The data contain around 1,100,000 clones, roughly 77% of them singletons. The sample taken for sequencing was memory CD4+ T cells from PBMCs. Subset defined: CD45RA-negative fraction. These receptors were collected from a man younger than 30 in good health. Some clones in this sample may be carry-over from other donors' samples.

This chain joins TRBV30 and TRBJ2-7; 8 bases map to TRBD2. V lost 8 bases, J lost 6 bases, and 12 bases stayed unmatched. The CDR3 length is 13 residues. CDR1 is GTSNPN, CDR2 SVGIG, per germline (reference sequence). DNA for the CDR3: TGTGCCCGGGAGGGTCCCTTTAAGGGCGAGCAGTACTTC. Protein product: CAREGPFKGEQYF.

The sample holds one count of this clone. The chain links TRBV7-9 to TRBJ1-1; TRBD1 is a possible D gene (5 bases). This CDR3 is 14 amino acids long. V was pared by 0 bases and J by 4 bases, with 9 bases between. The germline CDR1 and CDR2 sequences are SEHNR and FQNEAQ (reference sequence). The CDR3 sequence is CASSLANQGTEAFF. DNA for the CDR3: TGTGCCAGCAGCTTAGCGAACCAGGGCACTGAAGCTTTCTTT.

The chain's CDR3 is CASSLGTIRYEQYF. In DNA form, the CDR3 reads TGTGCCAGCAGCTTAGGGACTATAAGGTACGAGCAGTACTTC. V is TRBV7-9 and J is TRBJ2-7; the D gene is possibly TRBD2 (6 bases). This CDR3 is built from 14 residues. With 1 base removed from V and 4 bases from J, the gap between germline ends came to 11 bases. CDR1 and CDR2 (germline): SEHNR, FQNEAQ (reference sequence).

CDR3 in amino acids: CASREQFNQPQHF. CDR3 DNA sequence: TGCGCCAGCCGCGAACAGTTCAATCAGCCCCAGCATTTT. This chain joins TRBV5-1 and TRBJ1-5, with no clear D. The ends were cut back, 7 bases at V and 3 bases at J, with 11 bases in the middle. The CDR3 extends over 13 amino acids. Germline-derived CDR1 and CDR2 are SGHRS and YFSETQ.

The rearrangement joins TRBV4-3 to TRBJ2-2; D may be TRBD1 (6 bases). The V and J ends lost 1 base and 2 bases respectively, with 14 bases between them. The CDR3 has 17 amino acids. Germline CDR1 reads LGHNA; CDR2 reads YSLEER. DNA of the CDR3: TGCGCCAGCAGCCAAGCCCGGACAGCCTTTAACACCGGGGAGCTGTTTTTT. This encodes CASSQARTAFNTGELFF.

J is TRBJ1-5 and V is TRBV2; TRBD1 matches 11 bases. From germline, CDR1 is SNHLY and CDR2 FYNNEI. The J segment lost 6 bases and the V segment lost 7 bases, leaving 8 bases of the junction unmatched. The CDR3 is made up of 15 amino acids. CDR3 sequence (DNA): TGTGCCAGCACTACAGGACAGGGGGCGCGTCAGCCCCAGCATTTT. Its protein is CASTTGQGARQPQHF.

The genes are TRBV11-2 and TRBJ2-7; TRBD2 matches at 7 bases. Germline lookup yields CDR1 SGHAT and CDR2 FQNNGV. This CDR3 has 13 amino acids. The trim removed 4 bases at V and 3 bases at J, leaving 3 bases unmatched. The CDR3 DNA reads as TGTGCCAGCAGCTGGACTAGTTTCTACGAGCAGTACTTC. Its translation: CASSWTSFYEQYF.

The rearrangement joins TRBV4-1 to TRBJ2-2, with D perhaps matching TRBD2 (5 bases). Germline-derived CDR1 and CDR2 are MGHRA and YSYEKL. Deletions cut 1 base from V and 4 bases from J, with 10 bases between. This CDR3 spans 15 amino acids. The CDR3 nucleotides are TGCGCCAGCAGCCAAGCCCTAGCTCGCACCGGGGAGCTGTTTTTT. Protein sequence: CASSQALARTGELFF.

The chain has TRBV7-8 and TRBJ1-5; D is possibly TRBD1 (5 bases). Trimming took 1 base from V and 9 from J, leaving 10 bases between them. Germline-derived CDR1 and CDR2 are SGHVS and FQNEAQ. The CDR3 runs to 13 residues. CDR3 protein: CASSLEEGAPQHF. The CDR3, as DNA: TGTGCCAGCAGCTTAGAAGAAGGGGCGCCCCAGCATTTT.

This chain uses TRBV5-1 with TRBJ2-7; 8 nucleotides match TRBD1. CDR1 is SGHRS and CDR2 is YFSETQ in the germline V gene. The V segment lost 4 bases and the J segment 4 bases; nucleotides outside the gene matches: 13. The CDR3 consists of 16 residues. The CDR3 reads CASSVKTSDRAYEQYF. The CDR3 bases are TGCGCCAGCAGCGTCAAGACTTCGGACAGGGCTTACGAGCAGTACTTC. Together with reference TRBV5-1 and TRBJ2-7, the CDR3 gives the full variable domain: KAGVTQTPRYLIKTRGQQVTLSCSPISGHRSVSWYQQTPGQGLQFLFEYFSETQRNKGNFPGRFSGRQFSNSRSEMNVSTLELGDSALYLCASSVKTSDRAYEQYFGPGTRLTVT.

On this clone itself: Other DNA sequences from this sample encode an identical CDR3 as well. The V gene is TRBV6-5, the J gene TRBJ1-1; D gene uncertain. V was clipped by 0 bases and J by 1 base, with 6 bases between them. The CDR3 is made up of 14 amino acids. The germline V gene has CDR1 MNHEY and CDR2 SVGAGI. CDR3 protein: CASSYSVGNTEAFF. The DNA of the CDR3 is TGTGCCAGCAGTTACTCTGTGGGGAACACTGAAGCTTTCTTT.

In this sample, this clone turned up a few times. This chain uses TRBV7-9 with TRBJ1-1; D gene ambiguous. V lost 1 base to trimming and J lost 0 bases, with 6 bases between them. CDR1 is SEHNR, CDR2 FQNEAQ, per germline (reference sequence). This CDR3 is 14 amino acids long. The CDR3 region is CASSLGEMNTEAFF. CDR3 nucleotide sequence: TGTGCCAGCAGCTTAGGGGAAATGAACACTGAAGCTTTCTTT.

J is TRBJ1-3 and V is TRBV28, with 7 bases matching TRBD1. CDR1 and CDR2 (germline): MDHEN, SYDVKM. The ends lost 5 bases at V and 0 bases at J; junction bases unmatched: 19. The CDR3 length is 20 residues. The DNA of the CDR3 is TGTGCCAGCAGTCCCTTCCGGACAGGTATTACAACTCCCTCTGGAAACACCATATATTTT. Protein: CASSPFRTGITTPSGNTIYF.

Notes on this clone: The limits of the CDR3 on the DNA are not certain, so only TCRdb's listed CDR3 is given. The genes are TRBV6-5 and TRBJ1-5. Germline assignment: CDR1 MNHEY and CDR2 SVGAGI. The CDR3 has 14 amino acids, counting both end residues. CDR3 in amino acids: CASSSSGSNQPQHF.

Comment on this clone: A far larger clone lies a single base away; this is likely a read error. Other DNA sequences from this sample encode an identical CDR3 as well. V usage is TRBV28 and J usage is TRBJ2-7; D unclear. Trimming cost V 4 bases and J 2 bases, with 6 bases left between them. The CDR3 extends over 12 amino acids. CDR1 is MDHEN and CDR2 is SYDVKM in the germline V gene. CDR3 amino acids: CASSSRTYEQYF. CDR3 coding DNA: TGTGCCAGCAGTTCCCGGACCTACGAGCAGTACTTC.

The chain joins TRBV7-9 to TRBJ2-1, with D perhaps TRBD1 (6 bases). V shed 4 bases and J shed 4 bases, with 14 bases lying between them. Germline CDR1 SEHNR, CDR2 FQNEAQ (reference sequence). The CDR3 consists of 15 residues. Written as DNA, the CDR3 is TGTGCCAGCAGCTCCCTCTTGGGACAATACAATGAGCAGTTCTTC. Amino acids: CASSSLLGQYNEQFF.

The chain joins TRBV5-1 to TRBJ2-1; D call uncertain. Trimming took 5 bases from V and 0 from J, leaving 9 bases between them. The CDR3 loop spans 14 amino acids. Germline loops: CDR1 SGHRS, CDR2 YFSETQ. The CDR3 sequence is CASSPQSSYNEQFF. The DNA for the CDR3 is TGCGCCAGCAGTCCCCAAAGCTCCTACAATGAGCAGTTCTTC.

This chain connects TRBV19 to TRBJ2-7; no reliable D call. Germline CDR1 is LNHDA and CDR2 is SQIVND (reference sequence). The CDR3 loop spans 17 amino acids. Trimming stripped 1 base from V and 6 bases from J, with 22 bases between. The CDR3 DNA follows: TGTGCCAGTAGTATAGGACGAGTCTCCACAAGAGCAGCCGAGCAGTACTTC. This translates into CASSIGRVSTRAAEQYF.

The chain is built from TRBV10-3 and TRBJ2-1, with 12 bases that match TRBD1. This CDR3 comprises 16 residues. In germline, CDR1 is ENHRY, CDR2 SYGVKD. The V gene end was trimmed by 8 bases and the J gene end by 7 bases; junction bases not matched to a gene: 12. CDR3 loop: CAIGEVGTGGRNEQFF. In nucleotides, the CDR3 is TGTGCCATCGGGGAGGTGGGGACAGGGGGCAGAAATGAGCAGTTCTTC.

The V call is TRBV2, the J call TRBJ1-3; 7 bases match TRBD1. CDR1 is SNHLY and CDR2 is FYNNEI in the germline V gene. Trimming at V came to 6 bases and at J to 5 bases, leaving 10 bases not matched to a gene. This CDR3 spans 15 amino acids. The CDR3 bases are TGTGCCAGCAGCCTGAGGGACAGTACGCGAAACACCATATATTTT. It specifies CASSLRDSTRNTIYF.

The chain recombines TRBV7-2 with TRBJ2-7, with TRBD2 matching over 10 bases. In germline, CDR1 is SGHTA, CDR2 FQGNSA. J gave up 2 bases and V 1 base, and 5 bases lay outside the gene matches. The CDR3 is 16 residues long. CDR3 protein: CASSLGKLAGTYEQYF. The CDR3 region has the DNA TGTGCCAGCAGCTTAGGGAAACTAGCGGGAACCTACGAGCAGTACTTC.

V and J are TRBV27 and TRBJ1-1, with 8 bases fitting TRBD1. The CDR3 spans 15 residues. V trimming: 4 bases; J trimming: 4 bases; junction bases outside the gene matches: 8. The germline gives CDR1 MNHEY, CDR2 SMNVEV (reference sequence). The CDR3 DNA sequence: TGTGCCAGCAGTTCCCTCGCACAGGGGGGCACTGAAGCTTTCTTT. Amino acid sequence: CASSSLAQGGTEAFF.

The rearrangement links TRBV5-1 to TRBJ2-6, with D perhaps matching TRBD1 (5 bases). This CDR3 is built from 18 residues. V was pared by 4 bases and J by 0 bases, with 17 bases between. Germline V gives CDR1 SGHRS, CDR2 YFSETQ. The CDR3 reads CASSPQFSDSSGANVLTF. The CDR3 nucleotides read TGCGCCAGCAGCCCCCAGTTTAGTGACAGCTCTGGGGCCAACGTCCTGACTTTC.

This clone was picked up a small number of times. The rearrangement joins TRBV2 to TRBJ2-2, with a tentative D call TRBD1 (5 bases). The V and J ends lost 10 bases and 5 bases respectively, with 17 bases between them. Germline CDR1 and CDR2: SNHLY and FYNNEI. This CDR3 comprises 14 residues. The CDR3 loop reads CATSLLQGTGELFF. CDR3 DNA: TGTGCCACCAGCCTACTTCAGGGAACCGGGGAGCTGTTTTTT.

The chain joins TRBV6-1 to TRBJ1-4; no definite D call. V lost 10 bases and J 5 bases, leaving 17 bases between the germline ends. Germline CDR1 is MNHNS and CDR2 is SASEGT. This CDR3 is built from 14 residues. CDR3 DNA sequence: TGTGCCACCACCGCCCGGGCCCCCAATGAAAAACTGTTTTTT. This sequence encodes CATTARAPNEKLFF.

A note on this clone: A read error is likely here: a far larger clone is one base away. The chain employs TRBV7-2 and TRBJ2-1; 11 positions agree with TRBD2. Looked up from germline, CDR1 is SGHTA and CDR2 is FQGNSA. The CDR3 length is 15 residues. V trimming: 6 bases; J trimming: 2 bases; junction bases outside the gene matches: 3. The CDR3 region is CASRPGLAAYNEQFF. For the CDR3, the DNA is TGTGCCAGCAGGCCGGGACTAGCGGCCTACAATGAGCAGTTCTTC.

This clone was found once. The chain joins TRBV28 to TRBJ1-5, with 8 bases aligning to TRBD1. Germline-derived CDR1 and CDR2 are MDHEN and SYDVKM. The CDR3 has 18 amino acids. Losses at the gene ends were 6 bases for V and 3 bases for J; bases not matched to a gene: 16. The CDR3 loop reads CASSLRIRGLADNQPQHF. As DNA, the CDR3 is TGTGCCAGCAGCCTACGGATCAGGGGGCTGGCGGACAATCAGCCCCAGCATTTT.

This chain joins TRBV4-1 and TRBJ2-1; 12 bases fit TRBD2. Germline-derived CDR1 and CDR2 are MGHRA and YSYEKL. There are 15 residues in the CDR3. V lost 4 bases, J lost 8 bases, and 6 bases stayed unmatched. The DNA for the CDR3 is TGCGCCAGCAGCCGAGGACTAGCGGGGCCCTATGAGCAGTTCTTC. Translation gives CASSRGLAGPYEQFF.

The chain couples TRBV5-1 to TRBJ1-2; 8 bases align to TRBD1. Germline V gene data show CDR1 as SGHRS and CDR2 as YFSETQ. The junction had 3 bases not matched to a gene; V was cut back by 2 bases and J by 3 bases. This CDR3 is built from 14 residues. CDR3 amino acids: CASSFRGRDYGYTF. CDR3 DNA sequence: TGCGCCAGCAGCTTCAGGGGGCGCGACTATGGCTACACCTTC.

This clone was observed a few times. The J gene is TRBJ2-1, the V gene TRBV30; TRBD2 aligns across 14 bases. The trim removed 4 bases at V and 7 bases at J, leaving 9 bases unmatched. This CDR3 has 16 amino acids. CDR1 and CDR2 from the germline V gene are GTSNPN and SVGIG (reference sequence). DNA for the CDR3: TGTGCCTGGAACACCGGGACTAGCGGGAGCAAGAATGAGCAGTTCTTC. It translates to CAWNTGTSGSKNEQFF.

The genes are TRBV7-8 and TRBJ1-1; no clear D. The CDR3 contains 15 residues. The germline CDR1 and CDR2 sequences are SGHVS and FQNEAQ. V lost 1 base, J lost 6 bases, and 15 bases lay in between. CDR3 DNA sequence: TGTGCCAGCAGCTTAGTCGCAGCCGAGAGAGCTGAAGCTTTCTTT. Translated, it gives CASSLVAAERAEAFF.